This T cell receptor beta chain emerged from a study of TIL therapy for anti-PD-1-resistant metastatic lung cancer. Points on this clone: Its target is not known.

Time point noted: pre-treatment sample, taken before nivolumab and TIL therapy. The tumor samples were excised metastases, mostly pleural nodules or supraclavicular lymph nodes. Study outcomes and limitations: Compared with baseline intratumoral T cells, expanded TIL cultures were more clonal and less diverse (approximately 6% vs 31%).

The immunoSEQ assay was v3. Some clones are missing from TCRdb's copy, which holds only in-frame ones; the method was immunoSEQ multiplex PCR. The sample gives about 50,000 clones, over 65% of which show up once; more than 5% is in the top ten. V gave up 0 bases and J gave up 1 base; unmatched junction bases: 9. Germline-derived CDR1 and CDR2 are MNHGY and SAAAGT. The CDR3 spans 18 residues. The genes are TRBV6-8 and TRBJ2-5, with 9 positions matching TRBD2. The sequence derives from a person aged 25 to 80 with non-small cell lung cancer. The sample here was tumor tissue, taken at baseline. The DNA of the CDR3 is TGTGCCAGCAGTTACTCGAGTTCTGGCGGGAGGGCCCAAGAGACCCAGTACTTC. Amino acid sequence: CASSYSSSGGRAQETQYF.